This T cell receptor beta chain was identified in a study of OX40 agonist ivuxolimab in advanced cancers. Study in general: Across the patients, intravenous ivuxolimab was delivered every 2 weeks at 0.01 to 10 mg/kg. Partial responses occurred in Three dose-escalation patients, one with hepatocellular carcinoma and two with cutaneous melanoma.

The assay was immunoSEQ multiplex PCR, and TCRdb's table has in-frame clones only and misses some. Among roughly 48,000 clones listed, 80% to 90% were seen once. The length of the CDR3 is 20 residues. Germline V CDR1 and CDR2: MNHEY, SMNVEV (reference sequence). V dropped 11 bases and J dropped 4; count of bases not matched to a gene: 31. The sequencing used CD4+ or CD8+ T cells sorted from blood, collected in a trial of the OX40 agonist ivuxolimab. The clonotype originates from an adult with an advanced solid tumor such as melanoma, head and neck, liver or kidney cancer. The rearrangement joins TRBV27 to TRBJ1-1; 7 nucleotides agree with TRBD1. As DNA, the CDR3 is TGTGCCTTTACCGACAGGGATGGGCCAGGGGTCCTCCGGCTAAGCACTGAAGCTTTCTTT. Protein product: CAFTDRDGPGVLRLSTEAFF.